The 5 T cell receptor beta chains reported below all come from one sample, sequenced in a study of regulatory T cells in long-lasting Graves disease. iRepertoire HTBI primers and Arm-PCR of CDR3 regions built TCR beta libraries. TCRdb re-called the multiplex PCR reads with MiXCR, one entry per CDR3 protein. Altogether over 450,000 distinct CDR3 sequences are present, approximately 12% being singletons, with the ten largest covering approximately 9.6%. Indicated time point: newly diagnosed GD, antithyroid drugs for less than 3 months. PBMCs provided the RNA from which the TCR library was made. Another study also made use of these data, one on T cells in Graves' hyperthyroidism and ophthalmopathy.

This sample comprised peripheral blood mononuclear cells (PBMCs), obtained at new diagnosis, from a patient treated with antithyroid drugs. These receptors came from a woman under 40 with Graves disease.

This clonotype has at least ten counts. The rearrangement joins TRBV20-1 to TRBJ1-6; TRBD1 might be the D (6 bases). This CDR3 is built from 13 residues. Germline lookup yields CDR1 DFQATT and CDR2 SNEGSKA (reference sequence). Trimming shortened V by 0 bases and J by 14 bases, and 14 bases separated the two germline ends. CDR3 DNA: TGCAGTGCTAGAGATGGGTCAGGGGAGTCCCTCCACTTT. It encodes CSARDGSGESLHF.

This CDR3 is CASSEEAVGANEQYF. CDR3 DNA: TGTGCCAGCAGTGAAGAGGCGGTAGGTGCGAACGAGCAGTACTTC. The rearrangement uses TRBV2 and TRBJ2-7; unclear D gene. This CDR3 region has 15 residues. V was cut by 1 base and J by 5 bases, with 15 bases left in between. The V gene's germline CDR1 is SNHLY and CDR2 FYNNEI.

About this clonotype itself: A single base separates this from a much larger clone, so it may be a read error. The chain carries TRBV18 and TRBJ1-2, with 9 bases that match TRBD1. The CDR3 is made up of 16 amino acids. Germline V gene sequence: CDR1 KGHSH, CDR2 LQKENI. DNA for the CDR3: TGTGTCAGCTCACAGCTTCTGACAGGGGGGTACTATGGCTACACCTTC. This sequence encodes CVSSQLLTGGYYGYTF.

This clonotype was detected many times. V gene TRBV12-3 or TRBV12-4 combines with J gene TRBJ2-7, with D possibly being TRBD1 (6 bases). The CDR3 extends over 14 amino acids. V was cut by 2 bases and J by 0 bases, with 8 bases left in between. The CDR3 DNA sequence: TGTGCCAGCAGTTTATGGACAGTCTCCTACGAGCAGTACTTC. Its translation is CASSLWTVSYEQYF.

This clonotype was detected a few times. V gene TRBV6-5 combines with J gene TRBJ1-6; a possible D gene is TRBD1 (5 bases). Trimming cost V 0 bases and J 11 bases, with 14 bases left between them. The CDR3 sequence is 15 residues long. CDR1 MNHEY and CDR2 SVGAGI come from the germline V gene. As DNA, the CDR3 is TGTGCCAGCAGTTACTCCCCGCAGGGTGTAGCACCCCTCCACTTT. The encoded protein is CASSYSPQGVAPLHF.